The source of this TCR beta chain is a study of blood T cell repertoires in COVID-19. At the level of the study: From T cells, B-cell-depleted T cells, or PBMCs came the material, which was cDNA or gDNA.

Assay used: immunoSEQ multiplex PCR; TCRdb lists only in-frame clones, some missing. This table holds about 160,000 clones, 65% to 80% found once. Per germline, CDR1 SGHVS and CDR2 FQNEAQ. The CDR3 is 14 amino acids. Trimming stripped 3 bases from V and 4 bases from J, with 12 bases between. The chain has TRBV7-8 and TRBJ1-1, with no clear D. The sample consisted of peripheral blood. The origin of this receptor is a man in his 60s with acute or convalescent COVID-19. CDR3 in DNA: TGTGCCAGCAGCTTGGGGAGACCTGGCACTGAAGCTTTCTTT. It codes for CASSLGRPGTEAFF.